Presented here are 9 T cell receptor beta chains from one specimen sequenced in a study of blood T cell repertoires in COVID-19. Some clones are missing from TCRdb's copy, which holds only in-frame ones; the method was immunoSEQ multiplex PCR. Of approximately 220,000 clones in the sample, over 80% are singletons; the top ten hold 5.5% to 7.5%. Sequences were obtained from PBMCs or T cells enriched from blood (not recorded which). These receptors originate from a woman between 35 and 50 years old who had recovered from COVID-19.

The rearrangement links TRBV7-7 to TRBJ2-1; 9 bases line up with TRBD2. Germline trimming cut 4 bases from V and 6 bases from J; bases unmatched to any gene: 4. This CDR3 spans 14 amino acids. Germline CDR1 SSHAT, CDR2 FNYEAQ (reference sequence). Here the CDR3 reads CASSSGTSINEQFF. The CDR3 nucleotides read TGTGCCAGCAGCTCCGGGACTAGCATCAATGAGCAGTTCTTC.

This clone was seen more than once but under ten times. The gene calls are TRBV5-1 and TRBJ2-1; 13 bases line up with TRBD2. The CDR3 has 20 amino acids. Trimming at V came to 2 bases and at J to 0 bases, leaving 11 bases not matched to a gene. Germline values: CDR1 SGHRS, CDR2 YFSETQ. CDR3 DNA: TGCGCCAGCAGCTTAAGACTAGCGGGAGGCCTTTTGAACTCCTACAATGAGCAGTTCTTC. Protein sequence: CASSLRLAGGLLNSYNEQFF.

The CDR3 is CASSSRGPGYTF. The DNA of the CDR3 is TGTGCCAGCAGTTCCAGGGGTCCGGGCTACACCTTC. The chain links TRBV28 to TRBJ1-2; a weak D match, TRBD1 (6 bases). Looked up from germline, CDR1 is MDHEN and CDR2 is SYDVKM. The V end lost 4 bases, the J end lost 8 bases, and 11 bases lay between the germline ends. The CDR3 totals 12 residues.

The V call is TRBV27, the J call TRBJ2-7; tentative D call: TRBD2 (5 bases). The CDR3 sequence is 14 residues long. V gave up 3 bases and J gave up 5 bases, with 14 bases separating them. Germline lookup yields CDR1 MNHEY and CDR2 SMNVEV (reference sequence). The chain's CDR3 is CASSFSDSRHEQYF. The CDR3 nucleotides are TGTGCCAGCAGTTTTTCGGACTCCCGCCACGAGCAGTACTTC.

The chain combines TRBV10-3 with TRBJ1-4; tentatively, D is TRBD1 (6 bases). The V end was cut by 6 bases, the J end by 0 bases, with 11 bases between. This CDR3 is built from 15 residues. Germline assignment: CDR1 ENHRY and CDR2 SYGVKD. The CDR3 reads CAISRGQSTNEKLFF. The CDR3 DNA sequence: TGTGCCATCAGCAGGGGACAATCAACTAATGAAAAACTGTTTTTT.

The V and J genes are TRBV7-3 and TRBJ2-1, with 13 bases aligning to TRBD2. V lost 5 bases and J lost 8; bases outside the gene matches: 15. CDR1 and CDR2 (germline): SGHTA, FQGTGA. The CDR3 runs 18 residues. This CDR3 is CASSHGTSGNPLTDEQFF. Here the CDR3 DNA reads TGTGCCAGCAGCCACGGGACTAGCGGGAACCCCCTTACGGATGAGCAGTTCTTC. The full variable domain, rest sourced from reference TRBV7-3 and TRBJ2-1, is GAGVSQTPSNKVTEKGKYVELRCDPISGHTALYWYRQSLGQGPEFLIYFQGTGAADDSGLPNDRFFAVRPEGSVSTLKIQRTERGDSAVYLCASSHGTSGNPLTDEQFFGPGTRLTVL.

The sample holds one count of this clone. This sequence joins TRBV7-8 and TRBJ2-7; D not resolved. The CDR3 has 12 amino acids. Between the trimmed V and J ends, which lost 5 bases and 4 bases, there was a span of 9 bases. Germline V gene data show CDR1 as SGHVS and CDR2 as FQNEAQ. The CDR3 spells CASSRPGYEQYV. The CDR3 region has the DNA TGTGCCAGCAGCCGGCCAGGATACGAGCAGTACGTC.

This clone showed up just once. The V and J genes are TRBV18 and TRBJ2-2; D unclear. CDR1 KGHSH and CDR2 LQKENI come from the germline V gene. Deletions cut 2 bases from V and 5 bases from J, with 9 bases between. The CDR3 length is 14 residues. The CDR3 nucleotides read TGTGCCAGCTCACCAGGTCAGACAACCGGGGAGCTGTTTTTT. This sequence encodes CASSPGQTTGELFF.

The V and J genes are TRBV12-5 and TRBJ1-1; 7 positions match TRBD1. The CDR3 extends over 13 amino acids. CDR1 and CDR2 (germline): LGHNT, FRNRAP. With V trimmed by 2 bases and J by 4 bases, 1 base remained unmatched. As DNA, the CDR3 is TGTGCTAGTGGTTTGCAGGGGGGCACTGAAGCTTTCTTT. Its translation is CASGLQGGTEAFF.